A selection of T cell receptor beta chains follows, all from one sample in a study of PD-1 blockade in classical Hodgkin lymphoma. Repertoires were generated with immunoSEQ multiplex PCR, while TCRdb's copy carries only in-frame clones and drops some. The table lists approximately 21,000 clones, around 70% of them singletons. The sample consisted of peripheral blood mononuclear cells (PBMCs), taken before the fourth cycle of nivolumab. Receptors were obtained from a human donor with classical Hodgkin lymphoma. Both conserved end residues are part of each CDR3. Each record gives: V gene, clone size, J gene, D gene, CDR3 protein, CDR3 DNA. The D gene is left open where the match is weak. Clone size is not always given. Where it is, it says once, few, many or a class for expanded clones.

>TRBV5-1|few|TRBJ2-3|TRBD2
CASSIQAGVSDTQYF
TGCGCCAGCAGCATTCAAGCGGGAGTCTCAGATACGCAGTATTTT
>TRBV11-2|-|TRBJ2-7|TRBD1
CASSSTGQVYEQYF
TGTGCCAGCAGCTCGACGGGACAGGTATACGAGCAGTACTTC
>TRBV28|few|TRBJ2-7|-
CASSLYDQQYF
TGTGCCAGCAGTTTATACGACCAGCAGTACTTC
>TRBV7-2|-|TRBJ1-4|-
CASSLRPETNEKLFF
TGTGCCAGCAGCTTACGCCCGGAGACTAATGAAAAACTGTTTTTT
>TRBV2|-|TRBJ1-1|TRBD1
CASTRTGNLNTEAFF
TGTGCCAGCACCAGGACAGGGAACCTGAACACTGAAGCTTTCTTT
>TRBV19|-|TRBJ1-1|-
CASTRRADQAFF
TGTGCCAGTACCCGAAGGGCTGATCAAGCTTTCTTT
>TRBV4-3|once|TRBJ2-3|-
CASSQDLWTDTQYF
TGCGCCAGCAGCCAAGATCTCTGGACAGATACGCAGTATTTT
>TRBV12-2|once|TRBJ2-1|-
CASRLAPNFRSGRVGNEQFF
TGTGCAAGTCGCTTAGCTCCGAACTTCCGTAGCGGGAGGGTGGGCAATGAGCAGTTCTTC
>TRBV5-1|-|TRBJ1-1|TRBD1
CASSETTGGASAFF
TGCGCCAGCAGCGAAACAACAGGGGGCGCGTCAGCTTTCTTT
>TRBV2|-|TRBJ1-4|-
CASSDPTGRGTNEKLFF
TGTGCCAGCAGTGACCCGACAGGCCGGGGGACTAATGAAAAACTGTTTTTT
>TRBV7-9|-|TRBJ2-3|TRBD2
CASSLFLAGDGPQYF
TGTGCCAGCAGCTTATTTCTGGCGGGGGACGGCCCGCAGTATTTT
>TRBV15|-|TRBJ1-6|-
CATSKRPGPLHF
TGTGCCACCAGCAAACGCCCAGGACCCCTCCACTTT
>TRBV5-6|-|TRBJ1-5|-
CASSPRPALLGGSNQPQHF
TGTGCCAGCAGCCCAAGACCGGCTCTCCTAGGGGGTAGCAATCAGCCCCAGCATTTT
>TRBV11-3|-|TRBJ2-1|-
CASSLRGGTGNEQFF
TGTGCCAGCAGCTTACGGGGGGGGACAGGGAATGAGCAGTTCTTC
>TRBV30|-|TRBJ1-6|-
CAWKGQNNSPLHF
TGTGCCTGGAAGGGACAAAATAATTCACCCCTCCACTTT
>TRBV28|-|TRBJ2-1|-
CASGGGLGQGAANEQFF
TGTGCCAGCGGGGGAGGGTTGGGTCAGGGGGCGGCCAATGAGCAGTTCTTC
>TRBV5-5|-|TRBJ1-2|TRBD1
CASSSSGQVYGYTF
TGTGCCAGCAGCTCATCGGGACAGGTATATGGCTACACCTTC
>TRBV4-1|-|TRBJ2-7|TRBD1
CASSQDLNRGRHEQYF
TGCGCCAGCAGCCAAGACCTTAACAGGGGGCGACACGAGCAGTACTTC
>TRBV7-9|-|TRBJ2-1|-
CASRDSGETVGEQFF
TGTGCCAGCAGAGACAGCGGAGAGACCGTCGGAGAGCAGTTCTTC
>TRBV2|-|TRBJ1-1|-
CASRYTGNTEAFF
TGTGCCAGCAGGTACACAGGGAACACTGAAGCTTTCTTT
>TRBV29-1|-|TRBJ1-2|-
CSVGGRAGYTF
TGCAGCGTTGGGGGCAGGGCTGGCTACACCTTC
>TRBV28|-|TRBJ1-1|-
CASSLYPGNTEAFF
TGTGCCAGCAGTTTATACCCGGGGAACACTGAAGCTTTCTTT
>TRBV28|few|TRBJ2-5|TRBD1
CASSKTGGETQYF
TGTGCCAGCAGTAAGACAGGGGGAGAGACCCAGTACTTC
>TRBV7-2|-|TRBJ2-1|-
CASSLGSLRGKQFF
TGTGCCAGCAGCTTAGGGAGTCTCCGGGGGAAGCAGTTCTTC
>TRBV7-9|-|TRBJ1-1|-
CASSMTGEAFF
TGTGCCAGCAGCATGACAGGAGAAGCTTTCTTT
>TRBV29-1|-|TRBJ2-5|-
CSVDTDYQETQYF
TGCAGCGTTGATACTGACTACCAAGAGACCCAGTACTTC
>TRBV12-5|-|TRBJ1-6|-
CASGLGNSPLHF
TGTGCTAGTGGTTTAGGGAATTCACCCCTCCACTTT
>TRBV4-1|-|TRBJ2-1|TRBD2
CASSLGLAVYNEQFF
TGCGCCAGCAGCCTGGGACTAGCTGTGTACAATGAGCAGTTCTTC
>TRBV2|-|TRBJ1-4|-
CASSETVPNEKLFF
TGTGCCAGCAGTGAAACAGTTCCCAATGAAAAACTGTTTTTT
>TRBV7-2|-|TRBJ2-2|-
CASSLLGLTGELFF
TGTGCCAGCAGCTTACTGGGCCTCACCGGGGAGCTGTTTTTT
>TRBV30|-|TRBJ2-7|-
CAWSVDDSYEQYF
TGTGCCTGGAGTGTTGACGACTCCTACGAGCAGTACTTC
>TRBV28|-|TRBJ1-5|-
CASSLGSSSNQPQHF
TGTGCCAGCAGTCTGGGGTCTTCGAGCAATCAGCCCCAGCATTTT
>TRBV6-5|-|TRBJ1-2|TRBD1
CASSLISGQGAKGYTF
TGTGCCAGCAGTTTAATCTCGGGACAGGGGGCAAAGGGCTACACCTTC
>TRBV11-1|once|TRBJ2-2|-
CASSPYYGELFF
TGTGCCAGCAGCCCCTACTATGGGGAGCTGTTTTTT
>TRBV28|-|TRBJ2-7|-
CASSLADRPYEQYF
TGTGCCAGCAGTTTAGCGGACAGACCCTACGAGCAGTACTTC
>TRBV7-2|-|TRBJ2-2|-
CASSLVRLWGRGELFF
TGTGCCAGCAGCTTAGTTCGGCTATGGGGGCGCGGGGAGCTGTTTTTT
>TRBV30|-|TRBJ1-6|-
CAWRQGTYNSPLHF
TGTGCCTGGAGGCAGGGAACCTATAATTCACCCCTCCACTTT
>TRBV25-1|-|TRBJ1-2|-
CASSLGRGYTNYGYTF
TGTGCCAGCAGCTTAGGGCGGGGATATACAAACTATGGCTACACCTTC
>TRBV5-6|few|TRBJ2-3|-
CASSLAGLDTQYF
TGTGCCAGCAGCTTGGCTGGATTAGATACGCAGTATTTT
>TRBV28|-|TRBJ1-1|-
CASRRQLNTEAFF
TGTGCCAGCAGACGACAGTTGAACACTGAAGCTTTCTTT
>TRBV5-1|once|TRBJ1-1|-
CASSFGRTHAMNTEAFF
TGCGCCAGCAGCTTCGGAAGGACCCATGCTATGAACACTGAAGCTTTCTTT
>TRBV19|-|TRBJ1-6|TRBD1
CASSPQGLGNSPLHF
TGTGCCAGTAGTCCACAGGGGTTAGGTAATTCACCCCTCCACTTT
>TRBV9|-|TRBJ2-2|TRBD2
CASSSRTSGSVTGELFF
TGTGCCAGCAGCTCTCGGACTAGCGGGAGTGTCACCGGGGAGCTGTTTTTT